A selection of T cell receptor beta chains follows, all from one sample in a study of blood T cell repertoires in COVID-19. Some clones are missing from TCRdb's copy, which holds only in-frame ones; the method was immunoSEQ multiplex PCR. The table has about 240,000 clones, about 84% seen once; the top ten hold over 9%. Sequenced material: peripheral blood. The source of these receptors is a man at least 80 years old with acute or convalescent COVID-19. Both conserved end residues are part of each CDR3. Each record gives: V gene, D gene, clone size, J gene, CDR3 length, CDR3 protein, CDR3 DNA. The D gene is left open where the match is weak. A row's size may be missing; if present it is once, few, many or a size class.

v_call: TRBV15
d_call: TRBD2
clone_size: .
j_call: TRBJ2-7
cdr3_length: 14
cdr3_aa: CATSPSRGGYEQYF
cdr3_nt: TGTGCCACCAGCCCCTCCCGGGGGGGGTACGAGCAGTACTTC

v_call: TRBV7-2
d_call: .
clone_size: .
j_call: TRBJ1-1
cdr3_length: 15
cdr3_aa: CASSLSGRRNTEAFF
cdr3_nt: TGTGCCAGCAGCTTATCGGGGAGGAGGAACACTGAAGCTTTCTTT

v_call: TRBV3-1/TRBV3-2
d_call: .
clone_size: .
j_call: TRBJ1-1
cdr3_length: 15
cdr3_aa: CASSQGGGRGTEAFF
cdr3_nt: TGTGCCAGCAGCCAAGGAGGCGGCCGGGGCACTGAAGCTTTCTTT

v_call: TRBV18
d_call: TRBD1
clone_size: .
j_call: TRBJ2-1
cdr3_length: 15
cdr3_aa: CASSPPGQGSNEQFF
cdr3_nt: TGTGCCAGCTCACCACCGGGACAGGGTAGCAATGAGCAGTTCTTC

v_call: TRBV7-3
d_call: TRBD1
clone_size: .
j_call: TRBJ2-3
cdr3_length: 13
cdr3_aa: CASSLGTAASQYF
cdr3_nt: TGTGCCAGCAGCTTGGGGACAGCGGCCTCGCAGTATTTT

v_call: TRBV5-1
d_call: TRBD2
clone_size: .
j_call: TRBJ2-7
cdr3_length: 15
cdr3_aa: CASSGLAGGPHEQYF
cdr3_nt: TGCGCCAGCAGCGGATTAGCGGGGGGGCCCCACGAGCAGTACTTC

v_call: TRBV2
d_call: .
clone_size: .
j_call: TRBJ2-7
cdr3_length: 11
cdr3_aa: CASSDRYEQYF
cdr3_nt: TGTGCCAGCAGTGACCGTTACGAGCAGTACTTC

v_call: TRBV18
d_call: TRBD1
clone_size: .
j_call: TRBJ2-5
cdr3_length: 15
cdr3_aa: CASSPGQGGPETQYF
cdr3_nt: TGTGCCAGCTCACCCGGACAGGGCGGGCCAGAGACCCAGTACTTC

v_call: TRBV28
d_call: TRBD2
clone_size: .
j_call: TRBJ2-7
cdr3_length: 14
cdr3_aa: CATKRGGSQREQYF
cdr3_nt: TGTGCGACCAAACGCGGCGGGAGTCAGCGGGAGCAGTACTTC

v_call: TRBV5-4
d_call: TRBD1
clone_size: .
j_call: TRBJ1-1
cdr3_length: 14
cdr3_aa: CASSQGTGNTEAFF
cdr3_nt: TGTGCCAGCAGCCAAGGGACAGGGAACACTGAAGCTTTCTTT

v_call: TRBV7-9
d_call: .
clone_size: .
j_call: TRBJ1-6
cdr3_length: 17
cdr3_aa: CASSLALQASHPSPLHF
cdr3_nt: TGTGCCAGCAGCTTAGCGCTCCAGGCCTCTCATCCCTCACCCCTCCACTTT

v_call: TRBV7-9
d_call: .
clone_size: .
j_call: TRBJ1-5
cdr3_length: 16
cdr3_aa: CASSLFGWGNNQPQHF
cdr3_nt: TGTGCCAGCAGCCTGTTTGGGTGGGGCAACAATCAGCCCCAGCATTTT

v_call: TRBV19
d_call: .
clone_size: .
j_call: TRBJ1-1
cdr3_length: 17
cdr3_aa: CASSKRSVGARNTEAFF
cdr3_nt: TGTGCCAGTAGCAAGAGGTCGGTGGGGGCGCGCAACACTGAAGCTTTCTTT

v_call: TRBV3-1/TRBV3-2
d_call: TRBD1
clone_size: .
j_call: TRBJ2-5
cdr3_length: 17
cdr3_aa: CASSQVRTGGMGETQYF
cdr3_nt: TGTGCCAGCAGCCAAGTTAGGACAGGGGGCATGGGAGAGACCCAGTACTTC

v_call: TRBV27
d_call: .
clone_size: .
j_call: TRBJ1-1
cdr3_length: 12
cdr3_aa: CATKRAGTEAFF
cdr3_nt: TGTGCCACTAAGAGGGCTGGCACTGAAGCTTTCTTT

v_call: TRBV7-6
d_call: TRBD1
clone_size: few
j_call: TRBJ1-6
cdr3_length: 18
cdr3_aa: CASSPGTGDLIRRSPLHF
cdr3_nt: TGTGCCAGCAGCCCCGGGACAGGGGACCTAATACGTCGTTCACCCCTCCACTTT

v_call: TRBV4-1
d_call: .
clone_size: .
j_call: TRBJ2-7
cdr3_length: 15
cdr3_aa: CASSQEGPVYYEQYF
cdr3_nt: TGCGCCAGCAGCCAAGAGGGCCCTGTTTACTACGAGCAGTACTTC

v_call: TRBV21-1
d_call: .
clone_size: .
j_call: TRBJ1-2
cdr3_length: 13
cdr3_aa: CASSPATVDGYTF
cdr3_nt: TGTGCCAGCAGCCCCGCGACAGTAGATGGCTACACCTTC

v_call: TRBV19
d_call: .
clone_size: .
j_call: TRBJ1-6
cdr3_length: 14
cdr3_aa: CATKSGQLHSPLHF
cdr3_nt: TGTGCCACCAAATCAGGTCAGCTCCATTCACCCCTCCACTTT

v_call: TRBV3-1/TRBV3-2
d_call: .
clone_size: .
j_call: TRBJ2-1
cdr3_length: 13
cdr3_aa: CASTLSPDNEQFF
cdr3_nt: TGTGCCAGCACCCTTAGCCCGGACAATGAGCAGTTCTTC

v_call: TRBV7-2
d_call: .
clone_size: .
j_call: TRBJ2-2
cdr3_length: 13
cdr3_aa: CASSLGWRGELFF
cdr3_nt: TGTGCCAGCAGCCTAGGATGGAGGGGGGAGCTGTTTTTT

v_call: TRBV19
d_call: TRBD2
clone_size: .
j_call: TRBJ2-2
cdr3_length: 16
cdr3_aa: CASSLLTSGIAGELFF
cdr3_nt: TGTGCCAGTAGTCTCCTGACTAGCGGGATCGCCGGGGAGCTGTTTTTT